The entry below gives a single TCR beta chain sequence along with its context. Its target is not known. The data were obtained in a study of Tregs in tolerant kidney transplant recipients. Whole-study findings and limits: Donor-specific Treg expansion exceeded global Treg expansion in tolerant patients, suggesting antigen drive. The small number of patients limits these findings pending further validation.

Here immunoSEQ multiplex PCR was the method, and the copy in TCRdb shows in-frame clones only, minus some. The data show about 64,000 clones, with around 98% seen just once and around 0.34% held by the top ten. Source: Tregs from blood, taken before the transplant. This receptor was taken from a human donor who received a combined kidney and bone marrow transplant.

The CDR3: CASSPRAGVADTQYF. Written as DNA, the CDR3 is TGTGCCAGCAGCCCGAGAGCGGGAGTTGCGGATACGCAGTATTTT. J is TRBJ2-3 and V is TRBV11-3; 8 bases are a match to TRBD2. This CDR3 contains 15 residues. V shed 5 bases and J 6 bases; nucleotides not matched to a gene: 10. From germline, CDR1 is SGHNT and CDR2 YENEEA.